Sequencing of this T cell receptor (beta chain) was carried out in a study of OX40 agonist ivuxolimab in advanced cancers. Study summary: The dose of intravenous ivuxolimab that patients received every 2 weeks ranged from 0.01 to 10 mg/kg. Patients receiving dose escalation had hepatocellular carcinoma, melanoma, renal cell or head and neck cancer. Study results and caveats: Expanded clones belonging to CD8+ T cells outnumbered, on average, those of CD4+.

TCRdb's table, derived via immunoSEQ multiplex PCR, lists solely in-frame clones and lacks some. Altogether more than 100,000 clones are present, about 93% being singletons, with the ten largest covering 0.15% to 0.19%. This clone came up once. Its specificity is unknown. Per germline, CDR1 SGHNT and CDR2 YYREEE (reference sequence). This CDR3 spans 13 amino acids. Trimming left V 0 bases short and J 4 bases short, with 8 bases between. This TCR derives from an adult with an advanced solid tumor such as melanoma, head and neck, liver or kidney cancer. V gene TRBV5-4 combines with J gene TRBJ2-7, with D maybe TRBD1 (5 bases). The material sequenced was CD4+ or CD8+ T cells sorted from blood, taken in a trial of the OX40 agonist ivuxolimab. The CDR3 DNA follows: TGTGCCAGCAGCTTGGCGCAGGGATACGAGCAGTACTTC. This sequence encodes CASSLAQGYEQYF.